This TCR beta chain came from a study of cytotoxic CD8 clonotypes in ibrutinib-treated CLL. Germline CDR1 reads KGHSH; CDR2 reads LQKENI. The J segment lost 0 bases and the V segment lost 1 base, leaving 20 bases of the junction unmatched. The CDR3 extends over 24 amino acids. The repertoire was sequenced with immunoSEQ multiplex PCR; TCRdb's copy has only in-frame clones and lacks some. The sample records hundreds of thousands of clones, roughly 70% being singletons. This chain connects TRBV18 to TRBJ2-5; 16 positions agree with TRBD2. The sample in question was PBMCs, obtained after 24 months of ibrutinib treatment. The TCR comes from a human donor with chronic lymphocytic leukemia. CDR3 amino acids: CASSPLLVSVPGLAGGYYQETQYF. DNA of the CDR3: TGTGCCAGCTCACCACTTTTGGTCTCGGTCCCGGGACTAGCGGGAGGGTACTACCAAGAGACCCAGTACTTC.